This TCR beta chain stems from a study of blood T cell repertoires in COVID-19. As concerns this clone: At the DNA level, this CDR3 is encoded by other sequences in the same sample as well.

CDR3 size: 13 residues. Per germline, CDR1 MDHEN and CDR2 SYDVKM. The V gene lost 11 bases and the J gene lost 5 bases, with 15 bases spanning the gap. Method: immunoSEQ multiplex PCR; TCRdb's copy keeps in-frame clones and lacks some. Here the sample spans almost 400,000 clones, roughly 86% being singletons. The sample taken for sequencing was PBMCs or T cells enriched from blood (not recorded which). The chain joins TRBV28 to TRBJ2-2; D is possibly TRBD1 (5 bases). The sequence was collected from a woman aged 30 to 39 who had recovered from COVID-19. CDR3 coding DNA: TGTGCCGCAGGGCGACACGATACCGGGGAGCTGTTTTTT. It yields the protein CAAGRHDTGELFF. Full variable domain (missing parts from reference TRBV28 and TRBJ2-2): DVKVTQSSRYLVKRTGEKVFLECVQDMDHENMFWYRQDPGLGLRLIYFSYDVKMKEKGDIPEGYSVSREKKERFSLILESASTNQTSMYLCAAGRHDTGELFFGEGSRLTVL.